A single count supports the clone carrying this T cell receptor beta chain. Genomic DNA templated the TCR beta VDJ and CDR3 profiling. TCRdb re-called the reads through MiXCR, storing one row per CDR3 protein. There are around 430,000 distinct CDR3 sequences in the sample; around 33% occur only once, and roughly 0.89% lies in the top ten. This CDR3 region has 15 residues. Germline CDR1 reads MGHDK; CDR2 reads SYGVNS. V was trimmed by 6 bases and J by 1 base, leaving 12 bases between them. This entry is derived from a study of CD8+CD57+ T cells in acquired aplastic anemia. Patients who underwent sequencing had shown CD8+CD57+ cell expansion by flow cytometry.

The sample taken for sequencing was sorted CD4+, CD8+, or CD8+CD57+ T cells (not recorded which) from PBMCs. This TCR was sampled from a human donor with aplastic anemia. The rearrangement links TRBV25-1 to TRBJ2-2; D possibly corresponds to TRBD1 (6 bases). The CDR3 loop reads CASSRPGQNTGELFF. CDR3 in DNA: TGTGCCAGCAGCAGACCGGGACAGAACACCGGGGAGCTGTTTTTT.